The rows below give T cell receptor beta chains drawn from one sample of a study of liver allograft versus peripheral blood T cells. MiXCR, applied by TCRdb to the reads, yields one record per CDR3 protein. Of about 12,000 distinct CDR3 sequences in the sample, 28% were seen once. Receptors were obtained from a human patient who had a liver transplant. These T cells may partly come from the graft donor. Both conserved end residues are part of each CDR3. A D gene is named only where the DNA matches it firmly. Size values are once, few and many counts, or a class for expanded clones, and some rows have none.

J gene,V gene,D gene,clone size,CDR3 DNA,CDR3 protein
TRBJ1-5,TRBV18,.,many,TGTGCCAGCTCACCACCGCAGGTCGGACAGCCCCAGCATTTT,CASSPPQVGQPQHF
TRBJ1-6,TRBV5-6,.,.,TGTGCCAGCAGCTTTGGCGCCCGGCAGAATTCACCCCTCCACTTT,CASSFGARQNSPLHF
TRBJ1-3,TRBV6-5,.,few,TGTGCCAGCACAGGGTCTGGAAACACCATATATTTT,CASTGSGNTIYF
TRBJ2-1,TRBV18,.,medium-sized,TGTGCCAGCTCACCTCTTCCGGGGGCTCACAATGAGCAGTTCTTC,CASSPLPGAHNEQFF
TRBJ2-1,TRBV7-9,.,medium-sized,TGTGCCAGCAGCTTAGGTCGCGCGGGCTCCTACAATGAGCAGTTCTTC,CASSLGRAGSYNEQFF
TRBJ2-7,TRBV6-2/TRBV6-3,.,.,TGTGCCAGCAGTTATAGGGAGTACGAGCAGTACTTC,CASSYREYEQYF
TRBJ1-4,TRBV27,TRBD1,many,TGTGCCAGCAGTTTGCGGACAGGACGCAATGAAAAACTGTTTTTT,CASSLRTGRNEKLFF
TRBJ2-3,TRBV5-4,TRBD1,few,TGTGCCAGCAGCTTGGGGACAGGGACCACAGATACGCAGTATTTT,CASSLGTGTTDTQYF
TRBJ1-1,TRBV6-1,.,medium-sized,TGTGCCAGCAGGGAGGGGGTGAACACTGAAGCTTTCTTT,CASREGVNTEAFF
TRBJ1-5,TRBV5-6,.,.,TGTGCCAGCAGCTTGGGGCCGGGTCGGGGTCAGCCCCAGCATTTT,CASSLGPGRGQPQHF
TRBJ2-1,TRBV19,.,.,TGTGCCAGTAGTATAGCGTATAGCTCCTACAATGAGCAGTTCTTC,CASSIAYSSYNEQFF
TRBJ1-6,TRBV6-5,.,many,TGTGCCAGCAGTTACTCGAGCCAGAACAATTCACCCCTCCACTTT,CASSYSSQNNSPLHF
TRBJ1-1,TRBV5-4,TRBD1,.,TGTGCCAGCAGCTTAGGGACAGGGAACACTGAAGCTTTCTTT,CASSLGTGNTEAFF
TRBJ2-7,TRBV29-1,.,medium-sized,TGCAGCGTTAGAGGGGCCACAGACCCTTACGAGCAGTACTTC,CSVRGATDPYEQYF
TRBJ1-5,TRBV6-6,.,medium-sized,TGTGCCAGCATAGGGCAGGCCAATCAGCCCCAGCATTTT,CASIGQANQPQHF
TRBJ2-1,TRBV24-1,TRBD2,medium-sized,TGTGCCACCAGTGATTTAGGTAGCGGGATTGGGGCGGGCAATGAGCAGTTCTTC,CATSDLGSGIGAGNEQFF
TRBJ1-5,TRBV30,.,.,TGTGCCTGGAGTGTACTGAGGGAAGAGCCCCAGCATTTT,CAWSVLREEPQHF
TRBJ1-4,TRBV25-1,.,.,TGTGCCAGCCGAGGGGGAGGAGAAAAACTGTTTTTT,CASRGGGEKLFF
TRBJ1-6,TRBV28,TRBD1,medium-sized,TGTGCCAGCAGTTCAGCCGGGACAGGGGACAATTCACCCCTCCACTTT,CASSSAGTGDNSPLHF
TRBJ2-3,TRBV19,.,medium-sized,TGTGCCAGTAGTATACCTACGGTTGGCACAGATACGCAGTATTTT,CASSIPTVGTDTQYF
TRBJ1-4,TRBV19,.,medium-sized,TGTGCCAGTAGCACCCTGGACAGTGCGGCGGAAAAACTGTTTTTT,CASSTLDSAAEKLFF
TRBJ1-6,TRBV6-5,TRBD1,many,TGTGCCAGCAACTACGGACAGGGCGGTAGATATAATTCACCCCTCCACTTT,CASNYGQGGRYNSPLHF
TRBJ2-5,TRBV10-3,TRBD1,.,TGTGCCATCAGTTCAGGGGGATGGGAGACCCAGTACTTC,CAISSGGWETQYF
TRBJ2-7,TRBV29-1,.,.,TGCAGCTCACCCGGACTTTACCCCTACGAGCAGTACTTC,CSSPGLYPYEQYF
TRBJ1-2,TRBV19,.,medium-sized,TGTGCCAGTAGTACCGAACACAGGGTGGTAGGCTATGGCTACACCTTC,CASSTEHRVVGYGYTF
TRBJ2-3,TRBV6-5,TRBD1,many,TGTGCCAGCGGGGGACAGGACACAGATACGCAGTATTTT,CASGGQDTDTQYF
TRBJ2-3,TRBV13,TRBD1,medium-sized,TGTGCCAGCAGCTTGGGGACAGGGCCTAGCACAGATACGCAGTATTTT,CASSLGTGPSTDTQYF
TRBJ2-6,TRBV6-1,.,.,TGTGCCAGCAGTTTTAAAAGGGCCAACGTCCTGACTTTC,CASSFKRANVLTF
TRBJ2-7,TRBV19,.,medium-sized,TGTGCCAGTAGTATCGCGGCCAGCTCCTACGAGCAGTACTTC,CASSIAASSYEQYF
TRBJ2-2,TRBV2,TRBD1,.,TGTGCCAGCAGTCTACAAACAGGGGCGGGCGGGGAGCTGTTTTTT,CASSLQTGAGGELFF
TRBJ1-2,TRBV20-1,.,few,TGCAGTGCTAGAGATGGGTCCCAAGACGGCTTCTACACCTTC,CSARDGSQDGFYTF
TRBJ2-1,TRBV7-9,.,few,TGTGCCAGCAGCCCCCTCCGCGCCAGGGGAAGGGACAATGAGCAGTTCTTC,CASSPLRARGRDNEQFF
TRBJ2-1,TRBV5-4,.,.,TGTGCCAGCAGCCTCCGGACGAACAATGAGCAGTTCTTC,CASSLRTNNEQFF
TRBJ1-2,TRBV28,.,.,TGTGCCAGCAGTTCGCAGGGTGACCCTAACTATGGCTACACCTTC,CASSSQGDPNYGYTF
TRBJ2-1,TRBV6-1,.,medium-sized,TGTGCCAGCAGTTACGGGACTCGATACAATGAGCAGTTCTTC,CASSYGTRYNEQFF
TRBJ1-6,TRBV7-9,.,.,TGTGCCAGCAGCTTACTCGGGAGGGAGGTTTCACCCCTCCACTTT,CASSLLGREVSPLHF
TRBJ1-6,TRBV12-3/TRBV12-4,.,.,TGTGCCAGCAGTTTGGGGATTATGTCACCCCTCCACTTT,CASSLGIMSPLHF
TRBJ2-7,TRBV5-4,TRBD1,.,TGTGCCAGCAGCTTGGAGGGGACAGGGGGCGAGCAGTACTTC,CASSLEGTGGEQYF
TRBJ2-3,TRBV24-1,.,many,TGTGCCACCAGTGTGGGGGGCGAAAGCACAGATACGCAGTATTTT,CATSVGGESTDTQYF
TRBJ1-2,TRBV30,.,medium-sized,TGTGCCTGGAGTGTAGAGGGTCGTGACTATGGCTACACCTTC,CAWSVEGRDYGYTF
TRBJ2-1,TRBV27,TRBD2,once,TGTGCCAGCAGCCCCCAACCCACTAGCGGGAGGGCCCGTGAGCAGTTCTTC,CASSPQPTSGRAREQFF
TRBJ2-2,TRBV19,TRBD2,.,TGTGCCAGTAGTACCCTAGCGGGGAAAGGTGGGGAGCTGTTTTTT,CASSTLAGKGGELFF
TRBJ1-3,TRBV9,.,many,TGTGCCAGCAGCCCTCAAGGGAACCTTCCTGGAAACACCATATATTTT,CASSPQGNLPGNTIYF
TRBJ1-2,TRBV28,.,medium-sized,TGTGCCAGCAGTCTCAACGGGGGGTTCTATGGCTACACCTTC,CASSLNGGFYGYTF
TRBJ2-1,TRBV19,.,medium-sized,TGTGCCAGTAGTATTCTAGCGACGGGAGCATTCCATGAGCAGTTCTTC,CASSILATGAFHEQFF
TRBJ2-3,TRBV27,TRBD1,many,TGTGCCAGCAGTGACAGGGGGTCCACAGATACGCAGTATTTT,CASSDRGSTDTQYF
TRBJ1-5,TRBV7-9,.,.,TGTGCCAGCAGCTTATCAGGGACGTTCAATCAGCCCCAGCATTTT,CASSLSGTFNQPQHF
TRBJ1-1,TRBV24-1,.,.,TGTGCCACCAGGGGGGACTCGAGCACTGAAGCTTTCTTT,CATRGDSSTEAFF
TRBJ2-2,TRBV19,.,medium-sized,TGTGCCAGTAGTATAGGGGCGGCCGGGGAGCTGTTTTTT,CASSIGAAGELFF
TRBJ1-4,TRBV19,TRBD1,once,TGTGCCAGTAGACCGGGACAGCTAGCAACTAATGAAAAACTGTTTTTT,CASRPGQLATNEKLFF
TRBJ1-2,TRBV12-3/TRBV12-4,TRBD1,few,TGTGCCAGCAGCACTAAAGGGGGCAACTATGGCTACACCTTC,CASSTKGGNYGYTF
TRBJ2-7,TRBV10-3,TRBD1,.,TGTGCCATCAGTTGGGGGACAGGGGCCAACGAGCAGTACTTC,CAISWGTGANEQYF
TRBJ2-1,TRBV15,.,medium-sized,TGTGCCACCAGCAGAGGTAGGGAGGCGTTCAACAATGAGCAGTTCTTC,CATSRGREAFNNEQFF
TRBJ1-4,TRBV19,.,medium-sized,TGTGCCGTCGGACAGCTCACCTCAACTAATGAAAAACTGTTTTTT,CAVGQLTSTNEKLFF
TRBJ2-2,TRBV11-2,TRBD1,.,TGTGCCAGCATCGACGACAGGCCTCGGACAGGGATTCGGAAGAACACCGGGGAGCTGTTTTTT,CASIDDRPRTGIRKNTGELFF
TRBJ2-7,TRBV20-1,.,.,TGCAGTGCTAGAGTGGGTTCCCTGGGGGAGCAGTACTTC,CSARVGSLGEQYF
TRBJ1-6,TRBV13,TRBD1,medium-sized,TGTGCCAGCAGCCTACTGACCGGGACAGGGGATGGTTCACCCCTCCACTTT,CASSLLTGTGDGSPLHF
TRBJ2-1,TRBV12-3/TRBV12-4,.,.,TGTGCCAGCAGTTTAGCGATGCCCCTATTCGGGAATGAGCAGTTCTTC,CASSLAMPLFGNEQFF
TRBJ1-2,TRBV6-5,TRBD1,medium-sized,TGTGCCAGCAGCAGAGACAGGGATGGCTATGGCTACACCTTC,CASSRDRDGYGYTF